The clone carrying this T cell receptor (beta chain) has more than one count but fewer than ten. Its target is unknown. Unique molecular identifiers tagged the TCRbeta library. TCRdb called the PCR reads again in MiXCR, with one record for every CDR3 protein. The profile shows approximately 980,000 distinct CDR3 sequences, 25% to 30% of them singletons. CDR1 and CDR2 from the germline V gene are SGHRS and YFSETQ. With 0 bases removed from V and 2 bases from J, the gap between germline ends came to 9 bases. CDR3 length equals 15 residues. The sample is drawn from a study of T-cell reconstitution after alpha-beta-depleted transplantation in children. Study results and limitations: About two months after transplant, alpha-beta T cells reportedly came from several hundred expanded graft clones. Certain patients had high TCRbeta diversity at day 60, and it came from recipient T cells and thymic progenitors that survived.

The clonotype originates from a boy younger than two who had a stem cell transplant for SCID, so the T cells may come from the graft donor. The sequences come from PBMCs, mostly from graft donor cells, collected 360 days after TCRalphabeta/CD19-depleted stem cell transplant. V usage is TRBV5-1 and J usage is TRBJ1-3; no reliable D call. The CDR3 nucleotides are TGCGCCAGCAGCTTGGACGGGGTAACTGGAAACACCATATATTTT. Translated: CASSLDGVTGNTIYF. The full variable domain, its missing parts supplied by reference TRBV5-1 and TRBJ1-3, is KAGVTQTPRYLIKTRGQQVTLSCSPISGHRSVSWYQQTPGQGLQFLFEYFSETQRNKGNFPGRFSGRQFSNSRSEMNVSTLELGDSALYLCASSLDGVTGNTIYFGEGSWLTVV.